Listed below are T cell receptor beta chains from one sample, sequenced in a study of radiotherapy plus CTLA-4 blockade in lung cancer. Clones were read by immunoSEQ multiplex PCR, and TCRdb kept only the in-frame ones, dropping some. The table includes about 31,000 clones, 60% to 80% detected once. The sequences come from peripheral blood, collected from a patient treated with radiotherapy plus ipilimumab. The receptors originated from a human donor with non-small cell lung cancer whose response to radiotherapy plus ipilimumab could not be evaluated. The CDR3 runs from the conserved cysteine through the conserved F or W. The D gene is left open where the match is weak. Only part of the rows carry a size: once, few, many, or a class if the clone is expanded.

V gene,clone size,D gene,J gene,CDR3 protein,CDR3 DNA
TRBV25-1,once,TRBD1,TRBJ2-7,CASGGQGTYEQYF,TGTGCCAGCGGGGGACAGGGGACCTACGAGCAGTACTTC
TRBV6-1,-,-,TRBJ1-1,CATNLLSRGFTEAFF,TGTGCCACCAATTTGCTATCCCGGGGTTTCACTGAAGCTTTCTTT
TRBV15,-,TRBD2,TRBJ2-3,CATSRESAREGLQGTDTQYF,TGTGCCACCAGCAGAGAATCGGCGCGGGAGGGCCTACAAGGCACAGATACGCAGTATTTT
TRBV2,-,TRBD1,TRBJ1-2,CASREQGYGYTF,TGTGCCAGCAGAGAACAGGGGTACGGCTACACCTTC
TRBV6-4,-,-,TRBJ1-2,CASSPEAGRNGYTF,TGTGCCAGCAGCCCGGAGGCAGGGAGGAATGGCTACACCTTC
TRBV11-1,once,TRBD2,TRBJ2-3,CASSLAGTSKVDTQYF,TGTGCCAGCAGCTTAGCCGGGACTAGTAAAGTAGATACGCAGTATTTT
TRBV18,-,-,TRBJ2-3,CASSPPSADTQYF,TGTGCCAGCTCCCCACCTAGCGCAGATACGCAGTATTTT
TRBV7-8,few,TRBD2,TRBJ2-7,CASSLGGLAGTYEQYF,TGTGCCAGCAGCTTAGGTGGACTAGCGGGTACCTACGAGCAGTACTTC
TRBV5-1,-,-,TRBJ2-3,CASSRGRSTTDTQYF,TGCGCCAGCAGCCGGGGGAGGTCGACCACAGATACGCAGTATTTT
TRBV29-1,-,-,TRBJ2-3,CSVRKVGTTDTQYF,TGCAGCGTCAGGAAGGTCGGAACCACAGATACGCAGTATTTT
TRBV29-1,-,-,TRBJ2-4,CSAMGHGQNIQYF,TGCAGCGCCATGGGACATGGTCAAAACATTCAGTACTTC
TRBV27,-,TRBD2,TRBJ2-5,CASSPGLLAAQETQYF,TGTGCCAGCAGCCCCGGGCTGCTAGCGGCCCAAGAGACCCAGTACTTC
TRBV7-9,-,TRBD2,TRBJ2-3,CASSPDASGGDTQYF,TGTGCCAGCAGCCCCGACGCTAGCGGCGGAGATACGCAGTATTTT
TRBV10-3,-,TRBD1,TRBJ2-7,CAISDIDRGRFYEQYF,TGTGCCATCAGTGATATAGACAGGGGGCGCTTCTACGAGCAGTACTTC
TRBV5-1,-,TRBD1,TRBJ1-2,CASSSEGRGVNYGYTF,TGCGCCAGCAGCTCGGAGGGCAGGGGGGTTAACTATGGCTACACCTTC
TRBV6-6,-,-,TRBJ2-3,CASTKRRDTSTDTQYF,TGTGCCAGCACAAAACGCCGGGACACTAGCACAGATACGCAGTATTTT